This TCR beta chain was identified in a study of blood T cells in healthy people across ages (dated by TCRdb to the mid-2010s). Background on the whole study: In model experiments, roughly one uniquely barcoded TCR beta cDNA molecule per two T cells was captured by template switching. The donors were divided into four age groups: young (average around 16 years), middle-aged (approximately 42), aged (62) and long-lived (about 84). Using deep sequencing normalized with unique cDNA molecular identifiers, the study measured how TCR beta repertoire diversity changes with age. For two donors (one aged 18 to 29 and one aged 80 or older), the study analyzed two additional independent replicas of 1 million unique cDNA reads from the same blood draw. To avoid experimental bias, donors of different ages were randomly spread across the sequencing lanes.

At the junction V is shortened by 5 bases and J by 2 bases, with 21 bases in between. Its CDR3 holds 18 amino acids, cysteine through phenylalanine. Just CDR3 DNA is preserved here, 54 bases in frame from base 1. From a lookup of the germline V gene, CDR1 and CDR2 are SNHLY and FYNNEI. Donors were approximately 42 systemically healthy Caucasian individuals from Russia aged about 6 to 100 years. Each donor gave 8 to 10 milliliters of peripheral blood, drawn into EDTA-treated Vacutainer tubes. Ficoll-Paque density-gradient centrifugation was used to isolate PBMCs, with at least 7 million per sample. Trizol reagent was used to extract total RNA from the PBMCs, yielding at least 5.5 micrograms per sample. For every donor, an aliquot of PBMCs went through flow cytometry to measure the percentages of naive CD45RAhigh/CD27high T cells. The protocol used for the library was 5' RACE. Sequencing used an Illumina HiSeq 2500. A second PCR of about 6 to 11 cycles was performed with a sample-barcoded 5' primer and a J-beta primer mix. A template-switch 5' adaptor carrying 12 random nucleotides introduced a unique molecular identifier onto each TCR beta cDNA molecule. Each sample yielded at least 3 million CDR3-containing paired-end reads. First-strand cDNA synthesis was performed from all RNA using the Mint cDNA synthesis kit, with priming by a TRBC-specific oligonucleotide. After uracil-DNA glycosylase treatment, a first 18-cycle PCR used universal primers M1SS and BC2_uni_R on all cDNA. The paper's data handling went like this. For normalization, 1 million high-quality reads were randomly selected from each sample, with every read carrying a distinct molecular identifier. Instead of being binned into consensus sequences, reads that shared molecular identifiers were thrown out. CDR3 identification, clonotype clustering and error correction used MiTCR with a Q25 quality threshold and the strictest error-elimination algorithm. Lower-bound total TCR beta diversity was estimated with a nonparametric unseen species model using Euler transformation. TCRdb itself trimmed the public reads at Q25 with fastp, ran MiXCR and retained productive beta chains. Duplicate CDR3 protein sequences are folded into a single record with the most common DNA and genes. The V and J calls and clone size are TCRdb's, not the authors'. A total of more than 650,000 distinct CDR3 sequences appear in this sample, 53% of them only once. The ten top clones hold roughly 37% of the sample.

The investigation overall reported the following: Since profiling was done on bulk unsorted PBMCs, naive and antigen-experienced compartments could not be conclusively compared. A strong correlation was found between observed TCR beta diversity and the percentage of naive T cells measured by flow cytometry. Observed TCR beta diversity per million T cells fell roughly linearly with age, and a significant reduction was already apparent by age approximately 40. Because donor CMV infection status was unknown, age-related changes in expanded clonotypes were potentially confounded. The long-lived group showed more naive CD4+ T cells, fewer expanded clones and increased TCR diversity than the aged group, suggesting age selection. Estimates of total diversity based on one million sequenced T cells were regarded as lower bounds and as underestimates.

With regard to this clonotype: Its antigen is currently not known. Base qualities are not recorded, but no much larger clone differs from it by a single base.

This receptor chain uses TRBV2 and TRBJ2-2; confidence is insufficient to name the D gene. The sequenced sample consisted of blood. The sequence derives from an elderly man in good health. The bases read TGTGCCAGCAGTACATCATTTGGGCCGACTGCCAACACCGGGGAGCTGTTTTTT. Translated, this gives CASSTSFGPTANTGELFF.